Presented here are 17 T cell receptor beta chains from one specimen sequenced in a study of OX40 agonist ivuxolimab in advanced cancers. Some clones are missing from TCRdb's copy, which holds only in-frame ones; the method was immunoSEQ multiplex PCR. The data show approximately 45,000 clones, 80% to 90% seen once. The sample was CD4+ or CD8+ T cells sorted from blood, taken in a trial of the OX40 agonist ivuxolimab. Source of these receptors: an adult with an advanced solid tumor such as melanoma, head and neck, liver or kidney cancer.

This clone was seen once. The chain links TRBV30 to TRBJ2-1; TRBD1 might be the D (6 bases). Germline CDR1 reads GTSNPN; CDR2 reads SVGIG (reference sequence). There are 15 residues in the CDR3. Trimming pared 0 bases from V and 3 bases from J, leaving 12 bases between. The CDR3 protein is CAWSVRWDNYNEQFF. In DNA, the CDR3 is TGTGCCTGGAGTGTACGATGGGACAACTACAATGAGCAGTTCTTC.

This chain connects TRBV6-1 to TRBJ1-2; 9 positions agree with TRBD1. This CDR3 is 14 amino acids long. Germline trimming cut 7 bases from V and 2 bases from J; bases unmatched to any gene: 5. Per the germline V gene, CDR1 is MNHNS and CDR2 is SASEGT. The chain's CDR3 is CASKAGQGNYGYTF. The CDR3 DNA sequence: TGTGCCAGCAAGGCAGGACAGGGGAACTATGGCTACACCTTC.

V and J are TRBV30 and TRBJ2-7; 10 nucleotides align to TRBD2. With 2 bases clipped from V and 5 bases from J, the junction kept 6 bases outside the gene matches. The CDR3 runs 14 residues. Germline V gene data show CDR1 as GTSNPN and CDR2 as SVGIG (reference sequence). The CDR3 protein is CAWSLTSGKNEQYF. CDR3 in DNA: TGTGCCTGGAGTCTCACTAGCGGGAAAAACGAGCAGTACTTC.

The rearrangement uses TRBV29-1 and TRBJ2-3; D not certain. Germline V CDR1 and CDR2: SQVTM, ANQGSEA. Trimming removed 8 bases at V and 3 bases at J, with 18 bases between. The length of the CDR3 is 14 residues. CDR3 nucleotides: TGCAGCATGACCCGGGCCGGCAGTACAGATACGCAGTATTTT. Its protein product is CSMTRAGSTDTQYF.

This clone was counted between two and nine times. V is TRBV27 and J is TRBJ1-6; D is perhaps TRBD1 (6 bases). The germline V gene has CDR1 MNHEY and CDR2 SMNVEV (reference sequence). This CDR3 has 14 amino acids. Trimming took off 6 bases at V and 8 bases at J, with 14 bases between the two ends. CDR3 coding DNA: TGTGCCAGCAGGCTCGGACAGCTTGATTCACCCCTCCACTTT. Its translation: CASRLGQLDSPLHF.

This CDR3 is CASSLAGIFGGSSYNSPLHF. The CDR3, as DNA: TGTGCCAGCAGCTTAGCGGGGATTTTCGGGGGAAGCTCCTATAATTCACCCCTCCACTTT. The chain uses TRBV7-2 and TRBJ1-6, with D possibly TRBD1 on 5 matching bases. V lost 0 bases and J lost 0, with 18 bases in between. Germline V gives CDR1 SGHTA, CDR2 FQGNSA. This CDR3 has 20 residues. The variable domain in full, with the rest retrieved from reference TRBV7-2 and TRBJ1-6, is GAGVSQSPSNKVTEKGKDVELRCDPISGHTALYWYRQSLGQGLEFLIYFQGNSAPDKSGLPSDRFSAERTGGSVSTLTIQRTQQEDSAVYLCASSLAGIFGGSSYNSPLHFGNGTRLTVT.

This clone was recorded a few times. The V and J genes are TRBV10-3 and TRBJ1-1; TRBD1 might be the D (6 bases). Per the germline V gene, CDR1 is ENHRY and CDR2 is SYGVKD. Trimming took 3 bases from V and 4 from J, leaving 9 bases between them. The CDR3 extends over 13 amino acids. The CDR3 bases are TGTGCCATCAGTGATCGCAGGGGCACTGAAGCTTTCTTT. This gives the protein CAISDRRGTEAFF.

This clone was seen just once. The junction shows a germline mismatch at one end, possibly a read error. V usage is TRBV7-7 and J usage is TRBJ1-4; no definite D call. The CDR3 consists of 13 residues. Germline lookup yields CDR1 SSHAT and CDR2 FNYEAQ (reference sequence). This CDR3 is CASSQVTNEKLFF. The CDR3 DNA sequence: TGTGCTAGCAGCCAGGTTACTAATGAAAAACTGTTTTTT. The full variable domain, completed using reference TRBV7-7 and TRBJ1-4, is GAGVSQSPRYKVTKRGQDVTLRCDPISSHATLYWYQQALGQGPEFLTYFNYEAQPDKSGLPSDRFSAERPEGSISTLTIQRTEQRDSAMYRCASSQVTNEKLFFGSGTQLSVL.

This chain joins TRBV10-3 and TRBJ2-5, with D maybe TRBD2 (6 bases). The CDR3 contains 13 residues. The germline V and J ends were trimmed by 3 bases and 5 bases, with 10 bases remaining between them. Looked up from germline, CDR1 is ENHRY and CDR2 is SYGVKD. As DNA, the CDR3 is TGTGCCATCAGTGACGGGGGTTGGGAGACCCAGTACTTC. Amino acid sequence: CAISDGGWETQYF.

The count of this clone is one. The rearrangement uses TRBV7-9 and TRBJ1-5, with a weak D call TRBD1 (5 bases). Germline CDR1 and CDR2: SEHNR and FQNEAQ (reference sequence). The CDR3 is 13 amino acids. The V end was cut by 4 bases, the J end by 6 bases, with 10 bases between. The CDR3 nucleotides are TGTGCCAGCAGCTCGGACGGGGGTCAGCCCCAGCATTTT. It is translated as CASSSDGGQPQHF.

The V call is TRBV5-1, the J call TRBJ2-5, with 8 bases identical to TRBD2. V lost 1 base to trimming and J lost 2 bases; unmatched junction nucleotides: 4. Germline CDR1 SGHRS, CDR2 YFSETQ. CDR3 length: 15 residues. The CDR3 coding sequence is TGCGCCAGCAGCTTGTCGGGGGGGCTTCAAGAGACCCAGTACTTC. As protein: CASSLSGGLQETQYF.

CDR3 sequence reads: CASSLSAGLGKNIQYF. Here the CDR3 DNA reads TGTGCCAGCAGCTTATCAGCGGGGCTTGGCAAAAACATTCAGTACTTC. The chain links TRBV7-9 to TRBJ2-4, with 7 bases identical to TRBD2. The CDR3 runs 16 residues. V dropped 2 bases and J dropped 3; count of bases not matched to a gene: 7. CDR1 and CDR2 from the germline V gene are SEHNR and FQNEAQ (reference sequence).

CDR3 DNA: TGTGCCAGCAGCTCCCGGGACAAGACAATTGGTGAAGCTTTCTTT. This translates into CASSSRDKTIGEAFF. The rearrangement uses TRBV7-9 and TRBJ1-1; possible D gene TRBD1, 6 bases. V was trimmed by 4 bases and J by 7 bases, leaving 19 bases between them. There are 15 residues in the CDR3. Germline CDR1 and CDR2: SEHNR and FQNEAQ (reference sequence).

This chain uses TRBV5-1 with TRBJ2-2; D not resolved. The ends were cut back, 1 base at V and 1 base at J, with 11 bases in the middle. Germline-derived CDR1 and CDR2 are SGHRS and YFSETQ. This CDR3 has 16 residues. CDR3 sequence reads: CASSLFRAVNTGELFF. The CDR3 nucleotides are TGCGCCAGCAGCTTGTTTCGGGCGGTGAACACCGGGGAGCTGTTTTTT.

The chain has TRBV11-3 and TRBJ2-7; D is ambiguous. This CDR3 has 14 amino acids. The germline V and J ends were trimmed by 2 bases and 0 bases, with 8 bases remaining between them. Germline V gene data show CDR1 as SGHNT and CDR2 as YENEEA. CDR3 coding DNA: TGTGCCAGCAGCTTACGAGAGGACTCCTACGAGCAGTACTTC. It yields the protein CASSLREDSYEQYF.

This clone has only one observation. The rearrangement links TRBV5-8 to TRBJ2-6, with D unresolved. The CDR3 covers 18 residues. The germline gives CDR1 SGHTS, CDR2 YDEGEE. The V and J ends lost 0 bases and 0 bases respectively, with 13 bases between them. CDR3 sequence reads: CASSLERNSNSGANVLTF. The CDR3, as DNA: TGTGCCAGCAGCTTGGAAAGGAACTCCAACTCTGGGGCCAACGTCCTGACTTTC.

The V and J genes are TRBV7-8 and TRBJ2-1, with 8 bases fitting TRBD1. V lost 4 bases, J lost 7 bases, and 9 bases stayed unmatched. The CDR3 is 15 residues long. Germline-derived CDR1 and CDR2 are SGHVS and FQNEAQ. The CDR3 nucleotides read TGTGCCAGCAGCTCGCTAGACAGGGGAGTAAATGAGCAGTTCTTC. It yields the protein CASSSLDRGVNEQFF. The whole variable domain, filled in from reference TRBV7-8 and TRBJ2-1, reads GAGVSQSPRYKVAKRGQDVALRCDPISGHVSLFWYQQALGQGPEFLTYFQNEAQLDKSGLPSDRFFAERPEGSVSTLKIQRTQQEDSAVYLCASSSLDRGVNEQFFGPGTRLTVL.